The 3 T cell receptor beta chains below all came from one sample that was sequenced in a study of blood T cell repertoires in COVID-19. Measured with immunoSEQ multiplex PCR; TCRdb has only the in-frame clones, and not every one. The sample has fewer than 130,000 clones, more than 70% seen once. Sequenced input: peripheral blood. The receptors stem from a woman between 50 and 59 years old with acute or convalescent COVID-19.

V usage is TRBV18 and J usage is TRBJ1-4; D may be TRBD1 (5 bases). With 3 bases removed from V and 7 bases from J, the gap between germline ends came to 18 bases. This CDR3 has 16 residues. Germline V lookup: CDR1 KGHSH, CDR2 LQKENI. CDR3 loop: CASSPQLQGTGEKLFF. DNA for the CDR3: TGTGCCAGCTCACCCCAATTGCAGGGAACTGGTGAAAAACTGTTTTTT. Full variable domain (rest looked up from reference TRBV18 and TRBJ1-4): NAGVMQNPRHLVRRRGQEARLRCSPMKGHSHVYWYRQLPEEGLKFMVYLQKENIIDESGMPKERFSAEFPKEGPSILRIQQVVRGDSAAYFCASSPQLQGTGEKLFFGSGTQLSVL.

The chain combines TRBV21-1 with TRBJ2-7; the D call of TRBD2 is as the table states it, not checked on the DNA. TRBV21-1 is described as a pseudogene. The CDR3 runs 17 residues. CDR3 residues: CASRVIRSGTTQYEQYF. CDR3 DNA sequence: TGTGCCAGCAGAGTTATCAGATCCGGGACTACGCAATACGAGCAGTACTTC.

The genes are TRBV20-1 and TRBJ2-7; D remains ambiguous. This CDR3 is built from 11 residues. Germline V gene lookup returns CDR1 DFQATT and CDR2 SNEGSKA (reference sequence). V lost 4 bases and J 2 bases, leaving 6 bases between the germline ends. In DNA form, the CDR3 reads TGCAGTGCTAATAGAGCCTACGAGCAGTACTTC. The encoded protein is CSANRAYEQYF.